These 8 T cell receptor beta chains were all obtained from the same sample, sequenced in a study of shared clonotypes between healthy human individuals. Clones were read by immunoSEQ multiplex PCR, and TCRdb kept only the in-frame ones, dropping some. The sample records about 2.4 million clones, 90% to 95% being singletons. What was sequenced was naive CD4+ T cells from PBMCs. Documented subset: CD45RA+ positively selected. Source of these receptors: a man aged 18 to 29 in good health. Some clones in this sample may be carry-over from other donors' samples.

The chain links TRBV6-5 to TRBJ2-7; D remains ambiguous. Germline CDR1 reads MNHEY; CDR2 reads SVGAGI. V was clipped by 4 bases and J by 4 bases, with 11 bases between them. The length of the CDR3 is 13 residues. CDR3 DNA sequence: TGTGCCAGCAGTTTCGGACCGAGGTACGAGCAGTACTTC. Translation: CASSFGPRYEQYF.

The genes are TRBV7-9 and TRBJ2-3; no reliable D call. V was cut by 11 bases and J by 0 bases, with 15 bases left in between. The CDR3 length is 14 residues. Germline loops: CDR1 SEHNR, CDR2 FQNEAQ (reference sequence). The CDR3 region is CAAGRKASTDTQYF. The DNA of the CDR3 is TGTGCCGCCGGGCGGAAAGCTAGCACAGATACGCAGTATTTT.

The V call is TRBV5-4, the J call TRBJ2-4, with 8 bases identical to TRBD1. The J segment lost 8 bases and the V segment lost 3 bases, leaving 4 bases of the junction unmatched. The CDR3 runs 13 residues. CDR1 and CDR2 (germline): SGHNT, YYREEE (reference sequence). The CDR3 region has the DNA TGTGCCAGCAGCTACGGACAGGGTGACATTCAGTACTTC. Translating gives CASSYGQGDIQYF.

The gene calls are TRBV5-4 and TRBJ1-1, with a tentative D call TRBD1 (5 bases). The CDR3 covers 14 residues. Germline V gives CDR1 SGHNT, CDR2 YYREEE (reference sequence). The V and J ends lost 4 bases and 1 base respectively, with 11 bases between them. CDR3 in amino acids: CASSAGGGNTEAFF. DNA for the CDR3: TGTGCCAGCAGCGCCGGGGGGGGGAACACTGAAGCTTTCTTT.

The CDR3 reads CASSISRDLGRQEQFF. CDR3 sequence (DNA): TGTGCCAGTAGTATATCCCGGGACCTGGGGAGGCAGGAGCAGTTCTTC. The rearrangement uses TRBV19 and TRBJ2-1, with D possibly being TRBD2 (6 bases). Trimming took off 2 bases at V and 10 bases at J, with 21 bases between the two ends. Germline CDR1 reads LNHDA; CDR2 reads SQIVND (reference sequence). The CDR3 is 16 residues long. Based on the CDR3 plus reference TRBV19 and TRBJ2-1, the full variable domain is DGGITQSPKYLFRKEGQNVTLSCEQNLNHDAMYWYRQDPGQGLRLIYYSQIVNDFQKGDIAEGYSVSREKKESFPLTVTSAQKNPTAFYLCASSISRDLGRQEQFFGPGTRLTVL.

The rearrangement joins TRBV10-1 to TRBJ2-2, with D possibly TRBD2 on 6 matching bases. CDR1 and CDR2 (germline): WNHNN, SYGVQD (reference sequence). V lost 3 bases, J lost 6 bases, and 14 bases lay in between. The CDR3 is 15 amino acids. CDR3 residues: CASSERAGDAGELFF. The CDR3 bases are TGCGCCAGCAGTGAAAGAGCGGGCGACGCCGGGGAGCTGTTTTTT.

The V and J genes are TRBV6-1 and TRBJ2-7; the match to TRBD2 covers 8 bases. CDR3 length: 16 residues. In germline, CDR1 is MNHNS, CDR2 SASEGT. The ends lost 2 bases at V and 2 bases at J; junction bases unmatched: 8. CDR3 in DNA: TGTGCCAGCAGTGAACGCGGTAGCGGGATTACCTACGAGCAGTACTTC. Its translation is CASSERGSGITYEQYF.

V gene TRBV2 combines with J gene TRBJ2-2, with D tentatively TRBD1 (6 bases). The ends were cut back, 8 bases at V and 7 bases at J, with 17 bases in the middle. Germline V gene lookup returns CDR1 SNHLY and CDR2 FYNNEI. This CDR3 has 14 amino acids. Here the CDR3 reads CASGRGTPVGELFF. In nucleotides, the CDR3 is TGTGCCAGCGGCAGGGGAACCCCCGTCGGGGAGCTGTTTTTT.